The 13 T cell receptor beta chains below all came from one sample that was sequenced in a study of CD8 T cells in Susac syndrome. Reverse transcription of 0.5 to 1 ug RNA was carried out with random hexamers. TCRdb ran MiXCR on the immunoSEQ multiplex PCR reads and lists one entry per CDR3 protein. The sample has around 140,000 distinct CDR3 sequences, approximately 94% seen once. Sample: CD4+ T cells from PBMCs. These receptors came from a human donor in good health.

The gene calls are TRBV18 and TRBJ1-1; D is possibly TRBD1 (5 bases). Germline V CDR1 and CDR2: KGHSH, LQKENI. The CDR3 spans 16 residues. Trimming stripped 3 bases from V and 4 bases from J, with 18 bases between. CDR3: CASSPPRTPQSTEAFF. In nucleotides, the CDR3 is TGTGCCAGCTCACCCCCCCGGACACCCCAGAGCACTGAAGCTTTCTTT.

CDR3 sequence (DNA): TGTGCCATCAGTGAGTCGGGGGGGACACAGCATTTT. Its protein is CAISESGGTQHF. This chain links TRBV10-3 with TRBJ1-5; maybe TRBD1 (6 bases). The V end was cut by 0 bases, the J end by 13 bases, with 10 bases between. Germline lookup yields CDR1 ENHRY and CDR2 SYGVKD. CDR3 size: 12 residues.

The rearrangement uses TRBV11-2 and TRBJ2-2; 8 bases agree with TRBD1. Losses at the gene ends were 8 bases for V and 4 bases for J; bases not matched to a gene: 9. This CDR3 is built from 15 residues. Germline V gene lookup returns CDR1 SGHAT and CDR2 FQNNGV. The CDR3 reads CASRGTGDRTGELFF. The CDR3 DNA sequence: TGTGCCAGCCGCGGGACAGGAGATCGCACCGGGGAGCTGTTTTTT.

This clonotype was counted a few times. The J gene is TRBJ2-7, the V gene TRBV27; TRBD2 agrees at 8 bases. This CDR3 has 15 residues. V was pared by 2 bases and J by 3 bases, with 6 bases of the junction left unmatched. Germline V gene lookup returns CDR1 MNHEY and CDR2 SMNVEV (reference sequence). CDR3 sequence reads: CASSLGLAAGYEQYF. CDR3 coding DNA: TGTGCCAGCAGTTTAGGACTAGCTGCTGGCTACGAGCAGTACTTC.

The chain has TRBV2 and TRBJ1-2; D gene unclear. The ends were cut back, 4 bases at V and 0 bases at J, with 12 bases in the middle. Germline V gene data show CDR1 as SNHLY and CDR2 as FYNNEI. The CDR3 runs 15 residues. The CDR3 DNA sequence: TGTGCCAGCAGTGTACGACCGGGGTCTAACTATGGCTACACCTTC. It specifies CASSVRPGSNYGYTF.

The DNA for the CDR3 is TGCGCCAGCAGCTTGTCGGGGGCAACTAATGAAAAACTGTTTTTT. This codes for CASSLSGATNEKLFF. The V and J genes are TRBV5-1 and TRBJ1-4; tentatively, D is TRBD1 (5 bases). The V end was cut by 1 base, the J end by 0 bases, with 7 bases between. The CDR3 spans 15 residues. In germline, CDR1 is SGHRS, CDR2 YFSETQ.

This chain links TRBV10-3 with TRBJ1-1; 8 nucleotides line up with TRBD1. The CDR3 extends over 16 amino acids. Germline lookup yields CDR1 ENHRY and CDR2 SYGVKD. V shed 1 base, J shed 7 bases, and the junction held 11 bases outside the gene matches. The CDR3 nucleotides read TGTGCCATCAGTGAGTTAGGGACCGGGACAGGAGATGAAGCTTTCTTT. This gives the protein CAISELGTGTGDEAFF.

The DNA for the CDR3 is TGTGCCAGTAGTGTGACAGGGGGGCAAGAGACCCAGTACTTC. This codes for CASSVTGGQETQYF. The rearrangement joins TRBV19 to TRBJ2-5, with TRBD1 identical over 9 bases. Germline V CDR1 and CDR2: LNHDA, SQIVND (reference sequence). With V trimmed by 5 bases and J by 2 bases, 3 bases remained unmatched. CDR3 size: 14 residues.

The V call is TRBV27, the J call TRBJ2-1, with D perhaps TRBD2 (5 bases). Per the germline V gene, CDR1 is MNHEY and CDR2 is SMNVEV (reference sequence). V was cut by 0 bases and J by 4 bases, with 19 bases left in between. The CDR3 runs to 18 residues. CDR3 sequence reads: CASSLSGRNGMPYNEQFF. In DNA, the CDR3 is TGTGCCAGCAGTTTATCGGGGAGAAACGGGATGCCTTACAATGAGCAGTTCTTC.

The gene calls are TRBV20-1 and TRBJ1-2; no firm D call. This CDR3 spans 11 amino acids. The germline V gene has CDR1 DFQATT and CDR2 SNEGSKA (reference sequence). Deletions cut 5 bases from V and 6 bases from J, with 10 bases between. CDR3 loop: CSAFDGDGYTF. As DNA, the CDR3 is TGCAGTGCTTTTGACGGCGATGGCTACACCTTC.

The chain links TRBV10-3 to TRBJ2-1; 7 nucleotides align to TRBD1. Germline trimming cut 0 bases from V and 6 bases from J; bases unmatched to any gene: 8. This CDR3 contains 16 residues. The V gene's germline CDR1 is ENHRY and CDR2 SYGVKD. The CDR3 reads CAISESGRQGGNEQFF. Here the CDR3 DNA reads TGTGCCATCAGTGAGTCCGGTCGACAGGGTGGCAATGAGCAGTTCTTC.

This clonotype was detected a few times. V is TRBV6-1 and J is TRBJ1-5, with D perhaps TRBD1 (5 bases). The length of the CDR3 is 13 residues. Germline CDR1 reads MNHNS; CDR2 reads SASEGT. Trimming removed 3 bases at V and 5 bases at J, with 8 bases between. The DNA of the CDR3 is TGTGCCAGCAGTGAGGGACGGGATCAGCCCCAGCATTTT. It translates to CASSEGRDQPQHF.

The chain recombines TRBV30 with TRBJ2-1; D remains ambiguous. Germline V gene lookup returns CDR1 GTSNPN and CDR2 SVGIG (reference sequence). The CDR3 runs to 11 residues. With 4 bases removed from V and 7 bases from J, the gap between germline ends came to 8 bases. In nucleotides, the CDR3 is TGTGCCTGGACGACTGTAAATGAGCAGTTCTTC. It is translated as CAWTTVNEQFF.